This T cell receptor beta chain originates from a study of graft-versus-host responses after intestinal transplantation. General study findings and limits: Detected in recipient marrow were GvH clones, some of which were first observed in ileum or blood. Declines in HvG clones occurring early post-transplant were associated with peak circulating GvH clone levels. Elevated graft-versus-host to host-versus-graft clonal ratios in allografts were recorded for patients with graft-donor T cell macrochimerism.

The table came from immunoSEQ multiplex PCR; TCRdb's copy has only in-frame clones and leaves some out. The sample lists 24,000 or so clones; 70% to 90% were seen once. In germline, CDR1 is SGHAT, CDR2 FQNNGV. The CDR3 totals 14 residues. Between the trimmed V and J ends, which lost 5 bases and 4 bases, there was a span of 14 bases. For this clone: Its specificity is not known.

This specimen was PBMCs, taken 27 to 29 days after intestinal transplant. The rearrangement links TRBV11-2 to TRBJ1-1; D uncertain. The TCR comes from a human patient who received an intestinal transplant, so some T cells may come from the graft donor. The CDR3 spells CASSPWKGGTEAFF. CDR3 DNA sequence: TGTGCCAGCAGCCCCTGGAAGGGAGGCACTGAAGCTTTCTTT.